The T cell receptor beta chain under discussion was sequenced for a study of regulatory T cells in long-lasting Graves disease. About the study: Antithyroid drugs had been given to newly diagnosed Graves' patients for under 3 months.

This clonotype was seen repeatedly, ten times or more. Germline CDR1 reads MDHEN; CDR2 reads SYDVKM. This CDR3 has 18 amino acids. V lost 8 bases to trimming and J lost 3 bases; unmatched junction nucleotides: 17. The authors built TCR beta libraries using iRepertoire HTBI primers and Arm-PCR of CDR3 regions. TCRdb analysed the multiplex PCR reads with MiXCR anew, one entry per CDR3 protein. The profile shows 550,000 or so distinct CDR3 sequences, more than 10% of them singletons. Time point of the sample: newly diagnosed GD, antithyroid drugs for less than 3 months. Extracted RNA from PBMCs served as the source of the TCR library. As a group, patients came from one endocrinology department in Xi'an, China. The same sample was also studied in work on T cells in Graves' hyperthyroidism and ophthalmopathy. From that study: Patients were excluded for uncontrolled infection, other autoimmune disease, pregnancy or lactation. Most thyroid clonotypes with frequency above 0.001 were detected in blood.

The receptor comes from a woman aged 30 to 39 with Graves disease. The sample consisted of peripheral blood mononuclear cells (PBMCs), taken at new diagnosis, from a patient treated with antithyroid drugs. V and J are TRBV28 and TRBJ2-3; TRBD2 agrees at 10 bases. CDR3 protein: CASGGLAGAVLGTDTQYF. The CDR3 DNA sequence: TGTGCCAGCGGTGGCCTAGCGGGAGCGGTTTTAGGGACAGATACGCAGTATTTT.